The 20 T cell receptor beta chains presented below share a single source sample, sequenced in a study of T cell clonality in common variable immunodeficiency. Measured with immunoSEQ multiplex PCR; TCRdb has only the in-frame clones, and not every one. The sample is made up of tens of thousands of clones, none counted only once. The sample was peripheral blood mononuclear cells. The receptors come from a person aged 18-70 years in good health.

At least ten counts were recorded for this clone. The CDR3 end falls 3 residues outside the read, so it is completed with the germline J gene. The chain employs TRBV20-1 and TRBJ2-7, with a weak D call TRBD1 (5 bases). The CDR3 is made up of 13 amino acids. The V and J ends lost 6 bases and 4 bases respectively, with 16 bases between them. Germline V gene sequence: CDR1 DFQATT, CDR2 SNEGSKA (reference sequence). CDR3 DNA, as far as it was read: TGCAGTGCCCCAGGGTTTGTTAGGTACGAG. Translating gives CSAPGFVRYE. Given in full, the CDR3 is CSAPGFVRYEQYF.

This clone was seen a few times. The read is 3 residues too short to cover the CDR3 end, so that end is filled in from the germline J gene. The chain employs TRBV19 and TRBJ1-2; D gene uncertain. Germline loops: CDR1 LNHDA, CDR2 SQIVND (reference sequence). This CDR3 comprises 14 residues. The CDR3 bases that were read are TGTGCCTTAAGTTGGTTGGCAGAGAAAAACATC. It codes for CALSWLAEKNI. The complete CDR3 protein is CALSWLAEKNIYTF.

This clone was counted only a few times. The read terminates 3 residues ahead of where the CDR3 ends, so the germline J gene completes it. The J gene is TRBJ1-4, the V gene TRBV19; 7 bases line up with TRBD1. CDR1 is LNHDA and CDR2 is SQIVND in the germline V gene (reference sequence). This CDR3 is built from 16 residues. The part of the CDR3 DNA that was read is TGTGCCAGTAGTGGACCGGGACAGCGACGAGGATCACCA. Translated: CASSGPGQRRGSP. The whole CDR3 protein reads CASSGPGQRRGSPLFF. Complete variable domain (other parts from reference TRBV19 and TRBJ1-4): DGGITQSPKYLFRKEGQNVTLSCEQNLNHDAMYWYRQDPGQGLRLIYYSQIVNDFQKGDIAEGYSVSREKKESFPLTVTSAQKNPTAFYLCASSGPGQRRGSPLFFGSGTQLSVL.

This clone has ten or more counts. The read falls 3 residues short of the CDR3 end, and the missing part is taken from the germline J gene. The V call is TRBV2, the J call TRBJ2-5; D may be TRBD1 (5 bases). The CDR3 has 14 residues. V was shortened by 7 bases and J by 2 bases, with 14 bases between the two germline ends. Per germline, CDR1 SNHLY and CDR2 FYNNEI. The sequenced CDR3 bases are TGTGCCAGCACCCAGCAGGGCAGTCAAGAGACC. Its translation is CASTQQGSQET. The CDR3 in its entirety is CASTQQGSQETQYF.

Points on this clone: This may be a read error, as it is one base from a much larger clone. The missing CDR3 end, 3 residues past where the read stops, is filled in from the germline J gene. This sample also contains other DNA sequences that code for the same CDR3. This chain joins TRBV2 and TRBJ1-3; 9 nucleotides align to TRBD1. The CDR3 spans 14 residues. CDR1 and CDR2 from the germline V gene are SNHLY and FYNNEI. CDR3 region: CASSRDRERNTIYF. The sequenced part of the CDR3 DNA is TGTGCCAGCAGCCGGGACAGGGAAAGAAACACG.

This clone has more than one count but fewer than ten. The DNA ends 3 residues before the CDR3 does, and the rest of the CDR3 is filled in from the germline J gene. The chain combines TRBV16 with TRBJ2-7, with 8 bases lining up with TRBD1. Germline trimming cut 0 bases from V and 4 bases from J; bases unmatched to any gene: 5. The CDR3 runs 15 residues. Germline V gene lookup returns CDR1 KGHSY and CDR2 FQNENV. CDR3 DNA, as far as it was read: TGTGCCAGCAGCCAATCCGGACAGGGAAATTACGAG. Residues: CASSQSGQGNYE. The CDR3 in full is CASSQSGQGNYEQYF.

This clone was found many times. The read ends 3 residues early relative to the CDR3; the germline J gene fills the gap. V is TRBV30 and J is TRBJ1-1; D call uncertain. The CDR3 sequence is 12 residues long. V shed 4 bases and J shed 1 base, with 7 bases lying between them. Looked up from germline, CDR1 is GTSNPN and CDR2 is SVGIG (reference sequence). CDR3 bases read: TGTGCCTGGACTCGGGGGAACACTGAA. As protein: CAWTRGNTE. The whole CDR3 sequence reads CAWTRGNTEAFF.

This clone showed up many times. The observed sequence ends 3 residues before the CDR3 terminus, with the missing tail filled in from the germline J gene. The rearrangement joins TRBV7-2 to TRBJ2-7, with TRBD1 identical over 9 bases. The CDR3 runs 15 residues. The V gene end was trimmed by 2 bases and the J gene end by 6 bases; junction bases not matched to a gene: 8. CDR1 is SGHTA and CDR2 is FQGNSA in the germline V gene. The CDR3 bases that were read are TGTGCCAGCAGCTTAACACCGGGACAGGGTAGCGAG. It yields the protein CASSLTPGQGSE. From start to end, the CDR3 is CASSLTPGQGSEQYF.

This clone appeared many times. The read terminates 3 residues ahead of where the CDR3 ends, so the germline J gene completes it. This chain connects TRBV28 to TRBJ2-7; 11 nucleotides agree with TRBD1. V lost 7 bases and J lost 4; bases outside the gene matches: 9. In germline, CDR1 is MDHEN, CDR2 SYDVKM. There are 15 residues in the CDR3. CDR3 sequence reads: CASTLPGQGVYEQYF. CDR3 DNA (partial): TGTGCCAGCACCTTGCCGGGACAGGGGGTTTACGAG. The full variable domain, with the rest looked up from reference TRBV28 and TRBJ2-7, is DVKVTQSSRYLVKRTGEKVFLECVQDMDHENMFWYRQDPGLGLRLIYFSYDVKMKEKGDIPEGYSVSREKKERFSLILESASTNQTSMYLCASTLPGQGVYEQYFGPGTRLTVT.

This clone has ten or more counts. The read finishes 3 residues shy of the CDR3 end, and the germline J gene is used to complete it. The chain links TRBV5-1 to TRBJ2-3, with D hard to call. V was trimmed by 4 bases and J by 4 bases, leaving 13 bases between them. The germline gives CDR1 SGHRS, CDR2 YFSETQ. This CDR3 has 14 amino acids. CDR3 bases read: TGCGCCAGCAGCGGTCTAGAGAATCCAGATACG. It specifies CASSGLENPDT. The full CDR3 reads CASSGLENPDTQYF.

This clone was observed at least ten times. The read falls 3 residues short of the CDR3 end, and the missing part is taken from the germline J gene. The rearrangement joins TRBV30 to TRBJ1-4; D is perhaps TRBD1 (6 bases). Germline CDR1 is GTSNPN and CDR2 is SVGIG (reference sequence). The germline V and J ends were trimmed by 2 bases and 4 bases, with 11 bases remaining between them. This CDR3 spans 14 amino acids. CDR3 DNA, as far as it was read: TGTGCCTGGAGTAGGGACATGAGTAATGAAAAA. Encoded protein: CAWSRDMSNEK. The full CDR3 reads CAWSRDMSNEKLFF.

Many counts were recorded for this clone. The read ends 3 residues shy of where the CDR3 ends; the end is completed using the germline J gene. V and J are TRBV20-1 and TRBJ2-7; a weak D match, TRBD2 (6 bases). Trimming left V 6 bases short and J 5 bases short, with 23 bases between. This CDR3 spans 15 amino acids. Germline values: CDR1 DFQATT, CDR2 SNEGSKA (reference sequence). CDR3: CSAVSGTPGAHEQYF. The sequenced part of the CDR3 DNA is TGCAGTGCCGTTAGCGGAACCCCCGGGGCCCACGAG.

This clone appeared many times. The CDR3 end lies 3 residues beyond the end of the read and is filled in from the germline J gene. The rearrangement links TRBV7-2 to TRBJ2-3, with TRBD1 identical over 9 bases. Germline lookup yields CDR1 SGHTA and CDR2 FQGNSA. J lost 6 bases, V lost 3 bases, and 7 bases had no gene match. The CDR3 totals 15 residues. The CDR3 reads CASSFSQGAVDTQYF. CDR3 DNA, as far as it was read: TGTGCCAGCAGCTTCTCACAGGGGGCGGTGGATACG.

Ten or more counts support this clone. The read gets to within 3 residues of the CDR3 end, and the germline J gene fills in the rest. This chain joins TRBV20-1 and TRBJ2-3; no definite D call. The CDR3 extends over 14 amino acids. CDR1 DFQATT and CDR2 SNEGSKA come from the germline V gene (reference sequence). The CDR3 is CSARVQTYQETQYF. CDR3 DNA (partial): TGCAGTGCTAGAGTGCAGACATACCAAGAGACG.

Ten or more counts support this clone. Read data end 3 residues before the CDR3 end; the end is taken from the germline J gene. The chain is built from TRBV5-1 and TRBJ2-1; possible D gene TRBD1, 6 bases. CDR3 length equals 14 residues. Germline lookup yields CDR1 SGHRS and CDR2 YFSETQ. Trimming stripped 5 bases from V and 2 bases from J, with 11 bases between. CDR3 DNA (partial): TGCGCCAGCAGTCAAAGGACAGCCTACAATGAG. Translated: CASSQRTAYNE. The full CDR3 protein is CASSQRTAYNEQFF. The full variable domain, completed using reference TRBV5-1 and TRBJ2-1, is KAGVTQTPRYLIKTRGQQVTLSCSPISGHRSVSWYQQTPGQGLQFLFEYFSETQRNKGNFPGRFSGRQFSNSRSEMNVSTLELGDSALYLCASSQRTAYNEQFFGPGTRLTVL.

This clone was found many times. The CDR3 end is not reached by the read, which stops 3 residues before it; the germline J gene fills it in. This sequence joins TRBV10-3 and TRBJ2-7, with 10 nucleotides matching TRBD2. J lost 6 bases, V lost 0 bases, and 5 bases had no gene match. CDR3 length: 15 residues. The germline V gene has CDR1 ENHRY and CDR2 SYGVKD. CDR3 DNA (partial): TGTGCCATCAGTGAGTCTAGCGGGAGGTCTGGCGAG. It specifies CAISESSGRSGE. The full CDR3 protein is CAISESSGRSGEQYF.

There are many counts of this clone. With a much larger clone just one base away, this may be a read error. The read comes to an end 3 residues before the CDR3 does, leaving the germline J gene to fill in the end. The chain links TRBV16 to TRBJ2-2, with TRBD1 identical over 7 bases. This CDR3 spans 16 amino acids. In germline, CDR1 is KGHSY, CDR2 FQNENV. This CDR3 is CASSLLPGTANEKLFF. The covered CDR3 bases are TGTGCCAGCAGCCTACTCCCTGGGACAGCTAATGAAAAG.

This clone was seen a few times. Read sequence stops 3 residues before the CDR3 end, and the germline J gene provides the missing end. The chain uses TRBV18 and TRBJ2-3; TRBD1 aligns across 7 bases. The CDR3 spans 17 residues. Germline V gene data show CDR1 as KGHSH and CDR2 as LQKENI. The CDR3 bases that were read are TGTGCCAGCTCACCAACTTATGACAGGGCCCGCAATCAGCCG. This translates into CASSPTYDRARNQP. The whole CDR3 reads CASSPTYDRARNQPQYF.

As for this clone: The read terminates 3 residues ahead of where the CDR3 ends, so the germline J gene completes it. The rearrangement uses TRBV19 and TRBJ1-1; the match to TRBD1 covers 9 bases. CDR1 and CDR2 (germline): LNHDA, SQIVND (reference sequence). Trimming cost V 6 bases and J 4 bases; bases outside gene matches: 12. The CDR3 is 16 amino acids. CDR3 bases read: TGTGCCAGTAGCAAATTTGTGGGACAGGGTCTCACTGAA. Its protein product is CASSKFVGQGLTE. The full CDR3 protein reads CASSKFVGQGLTEAFF. The variable domain in full, with the rest retrieved from reference TRBV19 and TRBJ1-1, is DGGITQSPKYLFRKEGQNVTLSCEQNLNHDAMYWYRQDPGQGLRLIYYSQIVNDFQKGDIAEGYSVSREKKESFPLTVTSAQKNPTAFYLCASSKFVGQGLTEAFFGQGTRLTVV.

This clone was recorded many times. The CDR3 end is not reached by the read, which stops 3 residues before it; the germline J gene fills it in. The sample holds other DNA sequences that translate to the same CDR3. V gene TRBV30 combines with J gene TRBJ1-2; maybe TRBD1 (6 bases). Per the germline V gene, CDR1 is GTSNPN and CDR2 is SVGIG (reference sequence). This CDR3 region has 13 residues. Trimming stripped 5 bases from V and 1 base from J, with 11 bases between. CDR3 bases read: TGTGCCTGGGGACAGCCGCTTAACTATGGC. Translated: CAWGQPLNYG. The entire CDR3 protein reads CAWGQPLNYGYTF.